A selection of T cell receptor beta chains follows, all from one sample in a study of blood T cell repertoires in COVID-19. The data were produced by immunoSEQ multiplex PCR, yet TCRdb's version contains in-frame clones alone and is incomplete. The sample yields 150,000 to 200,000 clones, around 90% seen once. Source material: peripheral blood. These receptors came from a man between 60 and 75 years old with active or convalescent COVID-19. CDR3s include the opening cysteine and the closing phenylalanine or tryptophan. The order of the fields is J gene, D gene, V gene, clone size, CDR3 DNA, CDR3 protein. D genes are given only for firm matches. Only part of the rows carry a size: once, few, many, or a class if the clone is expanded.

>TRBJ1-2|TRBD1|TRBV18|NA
TGTGCCAGCTCAGTAGCGGGACAGGGTTTGGATGGCTACACCTTC
CASSVAGQGLDGYTF
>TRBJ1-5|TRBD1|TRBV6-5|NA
TGTGCCAGCAGCGAGTCAGGGGGAAATCAGCCCCAGCATTTT
CASSESGGNQPQHF
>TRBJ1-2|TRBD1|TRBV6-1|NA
TGTGCCAGCAGTGAAGTCGGTCCCGGACAGGTCACTAACTATGGCTACACCTTC
CASSEVGPGQVTNYGYTF
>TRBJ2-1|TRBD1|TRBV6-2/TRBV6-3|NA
TGTGCCAGCAGTTACTCGAGGGACAGGTCACTTCTTGAGCAGTTCTTC
CASSYSRDRSLLEQFF
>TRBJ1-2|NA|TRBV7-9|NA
TGTGCCAGCAGTTCTCCGACAGGCTATGGCTACACCTTC
CASSSPTGYGYTF
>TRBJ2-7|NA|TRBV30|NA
TGTGCCTGGAGTCTATTGCGGGTGAATGACGAGCAGTACTTC
CAWSLLRVNDEQYF
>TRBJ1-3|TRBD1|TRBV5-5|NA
TGTGCCAGCAGCTCAGGGGGATCTGGAAACACCATATATTTT
CASSSGGSGNTIYF
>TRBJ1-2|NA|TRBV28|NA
TGTGCCAGCTCGGCAGGGGTTAACTATGGCTACACCTTC
CASSAGVNYGYTF
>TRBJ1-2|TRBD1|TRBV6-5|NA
TGTGCCAGCAGTCTGCGGACAGGGGGAACCTATGGCTACACCTTC
CASSLRTGGTYGYTF
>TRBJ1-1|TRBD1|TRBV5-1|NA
TGCGCCAGCAGCACAACAGGGGGCACTGAAGCTTTCTTT
CASSTTGGTEAFF
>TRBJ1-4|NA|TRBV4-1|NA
TGCGCCAGCAGCCTAGGGGGTGGATGGGAAAAACTGTTTTTT
CASSLGGGWEKLFF
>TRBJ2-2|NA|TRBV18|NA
TGTGCCACCTCGGGACAATCGAACACCGGGGAGCTGTTTTTT
CATSGQSNTGELFF
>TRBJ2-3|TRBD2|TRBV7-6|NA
TGTGCCAGCAGCACGGGACTAGATGGCACAGATACGCAGTATTTT
CASSTGLDGTDTQYF
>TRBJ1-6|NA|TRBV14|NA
TGTGCCAGCAACCTTGGACTTTCACCCCTCCACTTT
CASNLGLSPLHF
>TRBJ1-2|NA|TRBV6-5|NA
TGTGCCAGCACCGAGACCTTGGGAGCCTATGGCTACACCTTC
CASTETLGAYGYTF
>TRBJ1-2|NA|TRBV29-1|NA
TGCAGCGTTGCTGGACAGTTTCCTAACTATGGCTACACCTTC
CSVAGQFPNYGYTF
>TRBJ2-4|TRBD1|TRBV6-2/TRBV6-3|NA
TGTGCCAGCAGTTACCGACAGGGGGGGACCAAAAACATTCAGTACTTC
CASSYRQGGTKNIQYF
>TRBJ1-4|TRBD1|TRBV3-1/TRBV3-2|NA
TGTGCCAGCAGCCGGCAGGGGGCAACTAATGAAAAACTGTTTTTT
CASSRQGATNEKLFF
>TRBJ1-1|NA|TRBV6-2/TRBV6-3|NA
TGTGCCAGCAGTTATTGGGGGGTCGGGGACACTGAAGCTTTCTTT
CASSYWGVGDTEAFF
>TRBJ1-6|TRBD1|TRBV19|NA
TGTGCCACCGCGGACAGGGATTCACCCCTCCACTTT
CATADRDSPLHF
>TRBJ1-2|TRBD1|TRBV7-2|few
TGTGCCAGCAGCCCCGGACAGGGGGCTTTCTATGGCTACACCTTC
CASSPGQGAFYGYTF
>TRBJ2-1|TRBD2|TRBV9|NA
TGTGCCAGCAGTGAGCGGGAGAGGTGGAATGAGCAGTTCTTC
CASSERERWNEQFF
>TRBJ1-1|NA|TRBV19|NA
TGTGCCAGTAATAAAGGGCGGGCGCACTCTGAAGCTTTCTTT
CASNKGRAHSEAFF
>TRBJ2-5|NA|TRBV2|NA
TGTGCCAGCAGTGAATCGGGAATGCAGACCCAGTACTTC
CASSESGMQTQYF
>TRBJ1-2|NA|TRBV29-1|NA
TGCAGCGTTGAAGCAGGGCAAATTAACCGGCCCTATGGCTACACCTTC
CSVEAGQINRPYGYTF
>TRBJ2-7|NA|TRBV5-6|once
TGTGCCAGCAGCTGGGGGGGCCCATCCTACGAGCAGTACTTC
CASSWGGPSYEQYF
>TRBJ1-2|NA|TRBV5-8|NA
TGTGCCAGCAGCCACGAGATTGGCTATGGCTACACCTTC
CASSHEIGYGYTF